The clone carrying this T cell receptor beta chain was observed a few times. Its cognate antigen is unknown. The germline V and J ends were trimmed by 1 base and 6 bases, with 3 bases remaining between them. The CDR3 spans 11 residues. The germline V gene has CDR1 SGHDN and CDR2 FVKESK. Sequencing was performed with immunoSEQ multiplex PCR; in TCRdb, only in-frame clones are kept and a portion is missing. Of roughly 1,600 clones listed, approximately 80% are singletons. This sample is drawn from a study of chemoradiotherapy in HPV16-positive cancers. Study-level background: Candidate HPV-specific clones and shared TCR motifs came from two HPV16-positive patients.

General study findings and limits: During treatment, candidate HPV-specific clones and E7-related motifs expanded in tumor. Better recurrence-free survival went with HPV-responsive T-cell expansion in HPV16-positive patients. Only a couple of HPV16-positive patients supplied the functional HPV-specificity definition.

This sequence joins TRBV14 and TRBJ1-2; no reliable D call. This material consisted of tumor tissue, taken from a patient who underwent chemoradiotherapy. This sequence was found in a human donor with HPV-associated anogenital cancer. The CDR3 nucleotides read TGTGCCAGCAGCCAAGGGAATGGCTACACCTTC. Translation: CASSQGNGYTF. The variable domain in full, with the rest retrieved from reference TRBV14 and TRBJ1-2, is EAGVTQFPSHSVIEKGQTVTLRCDPISGHDNLYWYRRVMGKEIKFLLHFVKESKQDESGMPNNRFLAERTGGTYSTLKVQPAELEDSGVYFCASSQGNGYTFGSGTRLTVV.